The 7 T cell receptor beta chains given below trace back to one sample, sequenced in a study of blood T cell repertoires in COVID-19. Here immunoSEQ multiplex PCR was the method, and the copy in TCRdb shows in-frame clones only, minus some. Of about 360,000 clones listed, roughly 77% are singletons. The sample was peripheral blood. The receptors were gathered from a human donor with acute or convalescent COVID-19. The donor label of this sample is uncertain.

The J gene is TRBJ1-2, the V gene TRBV5-1; TRBD1 aligns across 8 bases. The CDR3 consists of 15 residues. Germline V CDR1 and CDR2: SGHRS, YFSETQ. The V and J ends lost 4 bases and 4 bases, in that order; junction bases with no gene match: 9. CDR3 in DNA: TGCGCCAGCAGCAATGACAGGGGCGGCGGCTATGGCTACACCTTC. Amino acids: CASSNDRGGGYGYTF. Based on the CDR3 plus reference TRBV5-1 and TRBJ1-2, the full variable domain is KAGVTQTPRYLIKTRGQQVTLSCSPISGHRSVSWYQQTPGQGLQFLFEYFSETQRNKGNFPGRFSGRQFSNSRSEMNVSTLELGDSALYLCASSNDRGGGYGYTFGSGTRLTVV.

The V and J genes are TRBV19 and TRBJ2-3, with D tentatively TRBD2 (7 bases). Germline-derived CDR1 and CDR2 are LNHDA and SQIVND (reference sequence). V was clipped by 5 bases and J by 5 bases, with 14 bases between them. This CDR3 is 14 amino acids long. CDR3 region: CASSWGGQVDTQYF. CDR3 in DNA: TGTGCCAGTAGTTGGGGGGGGCAGGTAGATACGCAGTATTTT.

The table lists this clone with a count of one. The CDR3 is CASSSFTEAFF. CDR3 bases: TGTGCCAGCAGTTCTTTCACTGAAGCTTTCTTT. V is TRBV12-3 or TRBV12-4 and J is TRBJ1-1; D ambiguous. The CDR3 extends over 11 amino acids. Trimming took 4 bases from V and 4 from J, leaving 4 bases between them.

This chain's CDR3 is CASKLGGLGPNTGELFF. DNA for the CDR3: TGTGCCAGCAAACTCGGGGGGCTGGGGCCGAACACCGGGGAGCTGTTTTTT. The chain combines TRBV28 with TRBJ2-2, with D possibly being TRBD2 (7 bases). There are 17 residues in the CDR3. V lost 7 bases, J lost 0 bases, and 18 bases lay in between. The germline gives CDR1 MDHEN, CDR2 SYDVKM.

The V gene is TRBV23-1, the J gene TRBJ2-7; no reliable D call. TRBV23-1 is classed as an ORF, of uncertain function. Trimming shortened V by 1 base and J by 2 bases, and 12 bases separated the two germline ends. The CDR3 sequence is 15 residues long. In DNA form, the CDR3 reads TGCGCCAGCAGTCAATTTGGAGTCAGTCCCTACGAGCAGTACTTC. The encoded protein is CASSQFGVSPYEQYF.

J is TRBJ1-1 and V is TRBV7-9; D is perhaps TRBD1 (5 bases). The V gene lost 4 bases and the J gene lost 1 base, with 10 bases spanning the gap. Germline lookup yields CDR1 SEHNR and CDR2 FQNEAQ (reference sequence). The CDR3 sequence is 14 residues long. The CDR3 sequence: CASSSWGGNTEAFF. The CDR3 DNA reads TGTGCCAGCAGCTCATGGGGCGGGAACACTGAAGCTTTCTTT.

The rearrangement joins TRBV28 to TRBJ2-2; perhaps TRBD1 as D (6 bases). The V gene's germline CDR1 is MDHEN and CDR2 SYDVKM. The CDR3 has 15 residues. The ends were cut back, 6 bases at V and 7 bases at J, with 18 bases in the middle. The CDR3 loop is CASSTRDKQYGELFF. The CDR3 DNA sequence: TGTGCCAGCAGCACCAGGGACAAGCAGTACGGGGAGCTGTTTTTT. Complete variable domain (other parts from reference TRBV28 and TRBJ2-2): DVKVTQSSRYLVKRTGEKVFLECVQDMDHENMFWYRQDPGLGLRLIYFSYDVKMKEKGDIPEGYSVSREKKERFSLILESASTNQTSMYLCASSTRDKQYGELFFGEGSRLTVL.